This TCR beta chain was retrieved from a study of CD8 T cells in ankylosing spondylitis. Findings and limits, study-wide: A TCR beta motif of 7 to 9 highly homologous variants seemed to mark ankylosing spondylitis blood. Earlier authors reported some of these motif variants in reactive arthritis synovial fluid and blood. Significant enrichment of disease-linked clones was reportedly seen in matched ankylosing spondylitis synovial fluid.

The sample holds many counts of this clonotype. Its antigen is not identified. 5'-RACE, quantitative and with molecular barcodes, yielded the TCR beta libraries. TCRdb re-derived calls from the 5' RACE reads in MiXCR, one entry per CDR3 protein. The sample includes tens of thousands of distinct CDR3 sequences, less than 6% of them seen just once. Germline V CDR1 and CDR2: MNHNS, SASEGT. V lost 2 bases and J 0 bases, leaving 11 bases between the germline ends. This CDR3 contains 16 residues. Material for sequencing was blood, either unsorted or a sorted T cell fraction (not recorded which). The chain is built from TRBV6-1 and TRBJ2-1; D gene unclear. The origin of this receptor is a male donor with ankylosing spondylitis or in good health (not recorded which). The DNA for the CDR3 is TGTGCCAGCAGTGAAAGAAGGGTAGACTCCTACAATGAGCAGTTCTTC. It encodes CASSERRVDSYNEQFF.